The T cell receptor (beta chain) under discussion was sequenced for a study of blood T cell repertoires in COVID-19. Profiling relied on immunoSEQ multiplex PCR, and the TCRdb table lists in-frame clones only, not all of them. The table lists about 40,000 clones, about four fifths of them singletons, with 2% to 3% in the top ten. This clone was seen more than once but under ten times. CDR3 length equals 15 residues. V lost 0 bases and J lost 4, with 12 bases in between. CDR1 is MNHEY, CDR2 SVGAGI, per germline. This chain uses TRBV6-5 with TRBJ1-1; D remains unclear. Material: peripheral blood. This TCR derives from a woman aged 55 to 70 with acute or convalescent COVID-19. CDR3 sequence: CASSYSSTGSTEAFF. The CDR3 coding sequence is TGTGCCAGCAGTTACTCGAGTACGGGGAGCACTGAAGCTTTCTTT.